Listed below are T cell receptor beta chains from one sample, sequenced in a study of blood T cell repertoires in COVID-19. TCRdb keeps only in-frame clones here, not all; method: immunoSEQ multiplex PCR. Among roughly 130,000 clones listed, 80% to 90% were seen once. The sample consisted of peripheral blood. The origin of the receptors is a man between 60 and 75 years old with active or convalescent COVID-19. CDR3s include the opening cysteine and the closing phenylalanine or tryptophan. The D gene is left open where the match is weak. The size of a clone is reported for some rows only, either as once, few or many, or as a class for expanded clones.

CDR3 DNA | CDR3 protein | D gene | V gene | clone size | J gene
TGCGCCAGCAGCTCGTTATTACACCCGGGACAGGGAAGCTACGAGCAGTACTTC | CASSSLLHPGQGSYEQYF | TRBD1 | TRBV5-1 | . | TRBJ2-7
TGTGCCAGCAGCTCACCCTCGAGGAGCCGCACCTACGAGCAGTACTTC | CASSSPSRSRTYEQYF | . | TRBV27 | . | TRBJ2-7
TGTGCCAGCTCATCAGGGACTAAGATTAATTCACCCCTCCACTTT | CASSSGTKINSPLHF | . | TRBV18 | . | TRBJ1-6
TGTGCCAGCAATGGACAGGGGGGACACGAGCAGTACTTC | CASNGQGGHEQYF | TRBD1 | TRBV25-1 | . | TRBJ2-7
TGTGCCAGTAGTAGGGGACTAGCGGGAGCGACAGATACGCAGTATTTT | CASSRGLAGATDTQYF | TRBD2 | TRBV19 | . | TRBJ2-3
TGCGCCAGCAGCGCCGGACAGAACACTGAAGCTTTCTTT | CASSAGQNTEAFF | . | TRBV5-1 | . | TRBJ1-1
TGCGCCAGCAGCTTGGTGGGGACTAGCATGTACGAGCAGTACTTC | CASSLVGTSMYEQYF | TRBD2 | TRBV5-1 | . | TRBJ2-7
TGTGCCACCAGTGATCCTAGCAGCAACACCGGGGAGCTGTTTTTT | CATSDPSSNTGELFF | . | TRBV24-1 | . | TRBJ2-2
TGTGCCACCAGTGATAGCGGGAAGACAGATACGCAGTATTTT | CATSDSGKTDTQYF | TRBD2 | TRBV24-1 | . | TRBJ2-3
TGTGCCAGCAGTTTCGGACAGGGTTATCAGCCCCAGCATTTT | CASSFGQGYQPQHF | TRBD1 | TRBV28 | . | TRBJ1-5
TGCAGTGCTAGTCCGTGGGGGCGCGGTGGGGCCAACGTCCTGACTTTC | CSASPWGRGGANVLTF | . | TRBV20-1 | . | TRBJ2-6
TGTGCCAGCAGCGGACTAGCCTACAATGAGCAGTTCTTC | CASSGLAYNEQFF | TRBD2 | TRBV6-5 | . | TRBJ2-1
TGTGCCAGCAGTCCCTACGGCAATGAGCAGTTCTTC | CASSPYGNEQFF | . | TRBV3-1/TRBV3-2 | once | TRBJ2-1
TGCGCCAGCAGGCGGGACCTTGAAGCTTTCTTT | CASRRDLEAFF | . | TRBV5-1 | . | TRBJ1-1